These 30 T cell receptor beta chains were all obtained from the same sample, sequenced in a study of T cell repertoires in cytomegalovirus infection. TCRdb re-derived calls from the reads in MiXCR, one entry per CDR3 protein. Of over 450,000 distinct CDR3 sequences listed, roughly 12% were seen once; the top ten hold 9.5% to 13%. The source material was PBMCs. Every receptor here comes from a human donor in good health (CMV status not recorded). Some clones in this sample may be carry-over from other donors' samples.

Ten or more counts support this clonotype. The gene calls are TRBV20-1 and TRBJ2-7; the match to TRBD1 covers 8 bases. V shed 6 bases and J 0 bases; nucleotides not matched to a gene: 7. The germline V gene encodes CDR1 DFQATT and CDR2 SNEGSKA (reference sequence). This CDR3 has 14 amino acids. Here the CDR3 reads CSATGQAYSYEQYF. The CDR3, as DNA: TGCAGTGCCACGGGACAGGCGTACTCCTACGAGCAGTACTTC.

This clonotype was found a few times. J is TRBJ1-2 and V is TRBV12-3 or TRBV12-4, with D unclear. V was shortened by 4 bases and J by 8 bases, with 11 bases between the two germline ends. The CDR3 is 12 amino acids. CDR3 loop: CASSSPPGGYTF. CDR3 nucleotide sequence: TGTGCCAGCAGTTCCCCCCCCGGCGGCTACACCTTC.

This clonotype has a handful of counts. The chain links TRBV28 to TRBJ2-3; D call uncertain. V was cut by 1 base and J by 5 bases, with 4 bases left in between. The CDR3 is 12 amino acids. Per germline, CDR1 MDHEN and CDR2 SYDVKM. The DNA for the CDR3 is TGTGCCAGCAGTTTATTATTAGATACGCAGTATTTT. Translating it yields CASSLLLDTQYF.

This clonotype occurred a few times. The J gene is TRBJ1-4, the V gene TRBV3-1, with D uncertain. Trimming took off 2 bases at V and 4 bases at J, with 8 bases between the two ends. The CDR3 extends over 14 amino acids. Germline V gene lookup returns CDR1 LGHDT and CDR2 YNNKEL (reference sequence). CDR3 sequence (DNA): TGTGCCAGCAGCCAAAGCGGGATTAATGAAAAACTGTTTTTT. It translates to CASSQSGINEKLFF.

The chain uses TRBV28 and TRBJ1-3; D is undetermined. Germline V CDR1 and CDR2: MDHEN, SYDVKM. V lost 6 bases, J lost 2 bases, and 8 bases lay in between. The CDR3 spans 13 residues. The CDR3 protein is CASSEPTGNTIYF. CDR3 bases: TGTGCCAGCAGCGAGCCGACTGGAAACACCATATATTTT.

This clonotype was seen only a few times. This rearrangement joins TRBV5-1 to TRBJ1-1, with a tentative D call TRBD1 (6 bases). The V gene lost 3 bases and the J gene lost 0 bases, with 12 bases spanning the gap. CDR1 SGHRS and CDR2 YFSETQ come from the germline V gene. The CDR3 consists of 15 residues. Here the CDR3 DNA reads TGCGCCAGCAGCTCCTACGGACAGATGAACACTGAAGCTTTCTTT. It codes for CASSSYGQMNTEAFF.

DNA for the CDR3: TGTGCCTGGACTAGCGGGGACTTTAGGGCCCAGTACTTC. Translated: CAWTSGDFRAQYF. This chain uses TRBV30 with TRBJ2-5; 9 bases are a match to TRBD2. V lost 4 bases to trimming and J lost 9 bases; unmatched junction nucleotides: 9. The CDR3 is made up of 13 amino acids. The germline V gene has CDR1 GTSNPN and CDR2 SVGIG (reference sequence).

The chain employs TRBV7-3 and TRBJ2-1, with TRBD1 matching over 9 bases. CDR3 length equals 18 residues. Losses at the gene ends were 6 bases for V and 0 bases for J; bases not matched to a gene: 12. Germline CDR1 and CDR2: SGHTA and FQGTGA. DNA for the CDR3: TGTGCCAGCAGGAGATACAGGGGGCGGAAAAGCTCCTACAATGAGCAGTTCTTC. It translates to CASRRYRGRKSSYNEQFF.

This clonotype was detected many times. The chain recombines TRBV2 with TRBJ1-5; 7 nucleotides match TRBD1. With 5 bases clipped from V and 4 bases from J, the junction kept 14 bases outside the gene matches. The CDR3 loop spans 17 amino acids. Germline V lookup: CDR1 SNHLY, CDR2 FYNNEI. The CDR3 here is CASSSRQGEHLNQPQHF. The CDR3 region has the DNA TGTGCCAGCAGTTCTCGACAGGGAGAACACCTGAATCAGCCCCAGCATTTT.

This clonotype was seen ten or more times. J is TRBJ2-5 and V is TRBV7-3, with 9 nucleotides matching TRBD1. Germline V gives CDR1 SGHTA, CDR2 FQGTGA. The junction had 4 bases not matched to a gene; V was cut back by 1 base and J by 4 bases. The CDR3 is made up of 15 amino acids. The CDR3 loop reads CASSLIQGARETQYF. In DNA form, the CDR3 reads TGTGCCAGCAGCTTAATACAGGGGGCGAGAGAGACCCAGTACTTC.

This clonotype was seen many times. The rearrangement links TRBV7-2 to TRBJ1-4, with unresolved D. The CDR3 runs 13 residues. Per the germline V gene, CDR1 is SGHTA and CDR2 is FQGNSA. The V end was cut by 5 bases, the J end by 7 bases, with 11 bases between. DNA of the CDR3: TGTGCCAGCAGCCGCCTCTTCGGTGAAAAACTGTTTTTT. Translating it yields CASSRLFGEKLFF. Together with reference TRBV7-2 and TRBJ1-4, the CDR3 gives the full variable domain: GAGVSQSPSNKVTEKGKDVELRCDPISGHTALYWYRQSLGQGLEFLIYFQGNSAPDKSGLPSDRFSAERTGGSVSTLTIQRTQQEDSAVYLCASSRLFGEKLFFGSGTQLSVL.

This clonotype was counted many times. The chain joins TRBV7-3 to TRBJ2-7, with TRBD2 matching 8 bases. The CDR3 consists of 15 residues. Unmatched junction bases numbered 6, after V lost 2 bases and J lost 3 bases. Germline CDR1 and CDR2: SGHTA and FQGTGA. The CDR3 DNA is TGTGCCAGCAGCTTATCGGGAGGGGGTATCTACGAGCAGTACTTC. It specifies CASSLSGGGIYEQYF.

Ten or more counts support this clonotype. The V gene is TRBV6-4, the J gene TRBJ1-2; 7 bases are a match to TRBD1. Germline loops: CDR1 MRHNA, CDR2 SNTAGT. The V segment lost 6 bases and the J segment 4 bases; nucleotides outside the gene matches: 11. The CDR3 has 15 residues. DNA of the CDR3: TGTGCCAGCAGAGAATCCGGGACAGCCACCTATGGCTACACCTTC. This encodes CASRESGTATYGYTF.

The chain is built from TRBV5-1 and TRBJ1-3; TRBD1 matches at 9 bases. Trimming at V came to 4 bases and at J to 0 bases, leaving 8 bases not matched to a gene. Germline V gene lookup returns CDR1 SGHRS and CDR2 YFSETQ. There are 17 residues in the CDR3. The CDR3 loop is CASSAGQGLLSGNTIYF. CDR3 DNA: TGCGCCAGCAGCGCCGGACAGGGGTTGCTCTCTGGAAACACCATATATTTT.

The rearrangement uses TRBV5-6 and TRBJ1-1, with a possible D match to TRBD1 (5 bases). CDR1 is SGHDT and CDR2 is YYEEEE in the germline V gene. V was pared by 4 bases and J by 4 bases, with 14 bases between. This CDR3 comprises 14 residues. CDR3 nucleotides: TGTGCCAGCAGCGGGGACCATCGGGGCACTGAAGCTTTCTTT. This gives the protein CASSGDHRGTEAFF.

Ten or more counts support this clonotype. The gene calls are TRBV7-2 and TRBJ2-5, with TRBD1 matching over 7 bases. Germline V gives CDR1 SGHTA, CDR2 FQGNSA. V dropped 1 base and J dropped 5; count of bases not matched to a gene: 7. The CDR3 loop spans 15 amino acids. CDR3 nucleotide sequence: TGTGCCAGCAGCTTAGTGACAGGGCGTACGGAGACCCAGTACTTC. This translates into CASSLVTGRTETQYF.

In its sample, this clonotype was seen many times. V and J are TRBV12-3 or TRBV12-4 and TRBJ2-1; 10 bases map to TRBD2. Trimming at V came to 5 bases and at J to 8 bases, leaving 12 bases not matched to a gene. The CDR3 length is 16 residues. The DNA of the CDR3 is TGTGCCAGCAGTCCGCCCCGAGCGGGGGGGCACTATGAGCAGTTCTTC. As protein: CASSPPRAGGHYEQFF.

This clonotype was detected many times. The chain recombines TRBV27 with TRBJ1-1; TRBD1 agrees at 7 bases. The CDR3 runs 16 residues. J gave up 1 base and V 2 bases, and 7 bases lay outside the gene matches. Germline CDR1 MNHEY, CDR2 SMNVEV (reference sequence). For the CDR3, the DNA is TGTGCCAGCAGTTTACTTCTCCAGGGGGGGAACACTGAAGCTTTCTTT. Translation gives CASSLLLQGGNTEAFF.

CDR3 region: CATRTGEKLFF. CDR3 coding DNA: TGTGCCACTCGGACAGGTGAAAAACTGTTTTTT. This chain links TRBV27 with TRBJ1-4; 7 bases are a match to TRBD1. There are 11 residues in the CDR3. CDR1 and CDR2 from the germline V gene are MNHEY and SMNVEV (reference sequence). V lost 10 bases to trimming and J lost 7 bases; unmatched junction nucleotides: 3.

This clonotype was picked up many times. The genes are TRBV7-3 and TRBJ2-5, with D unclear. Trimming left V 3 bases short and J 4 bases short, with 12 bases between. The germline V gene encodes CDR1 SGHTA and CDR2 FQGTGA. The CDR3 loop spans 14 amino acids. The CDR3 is CASSFKGLGETQYF. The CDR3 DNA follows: TGTGCCAGCAGCTTCAAGGGTTTGGGAGAGACCCAGTACTTC.

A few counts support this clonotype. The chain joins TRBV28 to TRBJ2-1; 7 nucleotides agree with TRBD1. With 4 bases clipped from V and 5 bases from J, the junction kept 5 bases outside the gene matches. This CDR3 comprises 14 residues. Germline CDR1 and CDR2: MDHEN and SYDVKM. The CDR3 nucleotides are TGTGCCAGCAGTTCGGGACAGACCAACAATGAGCAGTTCTTC. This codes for CASSSGQTNNEQFF. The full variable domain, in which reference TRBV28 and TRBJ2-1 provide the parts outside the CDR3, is DVKVTQSSRYLVKRTGEKVFLECVQDMDHENMFWYRQDPGLGLRLIYFSYDVKMKEKGDIPEGYSVSREKKERFSLILESASTNQTSMYLCASSSGQTNNEQFFGPGTRLTVL.

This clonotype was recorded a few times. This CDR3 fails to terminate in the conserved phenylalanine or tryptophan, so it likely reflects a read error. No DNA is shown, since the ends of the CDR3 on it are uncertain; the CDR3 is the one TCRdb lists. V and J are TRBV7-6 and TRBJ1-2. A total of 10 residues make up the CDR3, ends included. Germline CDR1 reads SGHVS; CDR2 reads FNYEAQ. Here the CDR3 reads CASSLASVLS.

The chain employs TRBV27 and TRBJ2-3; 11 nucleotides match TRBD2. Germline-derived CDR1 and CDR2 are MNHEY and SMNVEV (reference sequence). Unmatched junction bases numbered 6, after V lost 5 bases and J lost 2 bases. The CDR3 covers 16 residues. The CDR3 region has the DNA TGTGCCAGCAGTGCGGGACTAGCGGAGATCACAGATACGCAGTATTTT. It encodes CASSAGLAEITDTQYF.

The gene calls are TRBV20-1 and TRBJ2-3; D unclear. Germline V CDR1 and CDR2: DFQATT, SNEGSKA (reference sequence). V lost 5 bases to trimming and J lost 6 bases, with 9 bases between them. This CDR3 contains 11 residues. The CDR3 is CSAASEDTQYF. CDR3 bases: TGCAGTGCTGCTAGTGAGGATACGCAGTATTTT.

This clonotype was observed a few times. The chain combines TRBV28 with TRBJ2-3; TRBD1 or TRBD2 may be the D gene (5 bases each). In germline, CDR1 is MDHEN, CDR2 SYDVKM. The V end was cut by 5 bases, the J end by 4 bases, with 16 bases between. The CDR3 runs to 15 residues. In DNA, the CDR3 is TGTGCCAGCAGTCTTTCCATCCAGGGAGCAGATACGCAGTATTTT. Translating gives CASSLSIQGADTQYF.

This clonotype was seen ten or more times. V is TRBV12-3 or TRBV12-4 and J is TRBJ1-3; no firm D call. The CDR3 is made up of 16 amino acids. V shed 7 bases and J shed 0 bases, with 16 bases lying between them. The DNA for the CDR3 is TGTGCCAGCACCCTGGGCTTCGGTAGCTCTGGAAACACCATATATTTT. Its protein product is CASTLGFGSSGNTIYF.

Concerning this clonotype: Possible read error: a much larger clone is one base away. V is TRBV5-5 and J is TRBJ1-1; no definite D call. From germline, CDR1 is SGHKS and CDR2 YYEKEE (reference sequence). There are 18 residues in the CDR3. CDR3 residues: CASSSQTRTKLMNTEALF. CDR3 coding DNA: TGTGCCAGCAGCTCGCAAACAAGGACGAAGTTGATGAACACTGAAGCTCTCTTT.

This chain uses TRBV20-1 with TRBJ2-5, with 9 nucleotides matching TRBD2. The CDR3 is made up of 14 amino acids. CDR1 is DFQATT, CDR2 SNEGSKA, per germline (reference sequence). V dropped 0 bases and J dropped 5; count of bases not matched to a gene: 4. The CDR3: CSAREAGGLETQYF. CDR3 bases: TGCAGTGCTAGAGAGGCGGGAGGGTTGGAGACCCAGTACTTC.

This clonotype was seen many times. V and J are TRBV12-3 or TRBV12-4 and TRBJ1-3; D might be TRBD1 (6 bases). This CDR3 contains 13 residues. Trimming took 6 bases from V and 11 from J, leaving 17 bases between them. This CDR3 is CASSRGRDKPIYF. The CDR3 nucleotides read TGTGCCAGCAGCCGCGGCAGGGACAAACCCATATATTTT.

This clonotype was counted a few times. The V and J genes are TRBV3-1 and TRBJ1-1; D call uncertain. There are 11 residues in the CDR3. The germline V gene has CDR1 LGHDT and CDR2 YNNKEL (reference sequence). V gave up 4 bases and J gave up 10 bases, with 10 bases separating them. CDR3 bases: TGTGCCAGCAGCCTTGATGGGGTAGCTTTCTTT. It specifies CASSLDGVAFF.